This T cell receptor beta chain is from a study of shared clonotypes between healthy human individuals. Study-wide results and caveats: Having only a few donors restricted how much genetic and exposure-history diversity was captured. Generally, estimated richness proved larger in naive subsets than it did in memory subsets.

This clone has a single count. As yet, its antigen is unknown. Produced via immunoSEQ multiplex PCR; TCRdb's table is partial and in-frame only. The data show about 1 million clones, approximately 70% seen once. This CDR3 region has 12 residues. Germline CDR1 reads GTSNPN; CDR2 reads SVGIG (reference sequence). The ends were cut back, 1 base at V and 6 bases at J, with 10 bases in the middle. The sample comprised memory CD4+ T cells sorted from blood. Described subset: CD45RA-negative fraction. The rearrangement links TRBV30 to TRBJ2-7; D remains unclear. The sequence was obtained from a man between 18 and 35 years old in good health. CDR3 in DNA: TGTGCCTGGAGTGCCCACTTGGGCGAGCAGTACTTC. Translating it yields CAWSAHLGEQYF.